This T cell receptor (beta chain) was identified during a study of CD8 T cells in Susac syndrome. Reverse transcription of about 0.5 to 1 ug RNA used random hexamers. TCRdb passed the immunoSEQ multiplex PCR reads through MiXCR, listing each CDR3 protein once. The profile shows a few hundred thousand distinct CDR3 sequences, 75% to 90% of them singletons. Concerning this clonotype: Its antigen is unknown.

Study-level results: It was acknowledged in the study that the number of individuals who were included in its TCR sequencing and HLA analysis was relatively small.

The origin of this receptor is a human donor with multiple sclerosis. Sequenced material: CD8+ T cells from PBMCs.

The CDR3 loop is CASSLPPRDEQYF. CDR3 bases: TGTGCCAGCAGCCTACCACCACGAGACGAGCAGTACTTC. The V call is TRBV7-8, the J call TRBJ2-7; no reliable D call. With 5 bases removed from V and 5 bases from J, the gap between germline ends came to 13 bases. The CDR3 extends over 13 amino acids. The germline gives CDR1 SGHVS, CDR2 FQNEAQ.